The 27 T cell receptor beta chains given below trace back to one sample, sequenced in a study of CD8 T cells in Susac syndrome. Random hexamers were used to reverse transcribe an amount of roughly 0.45 to 1 ug RNA. MiXCR, applied by TCRdb to the immunoSEQ multiplex PCR reads, yields one record per CDR3 protein. In the table there are about 69,000 distinct CDR3 sequences, over 75% of which are singletons. The sequenced sample was CD8+ T cells from PBMCs. Every receptor here comes from a human donor with multiple sclerosis.

In its sample, this clonotype was seen a few times. This chain links TRBV7-9 with TRBJ2-7; D is unresolved. Looked up from germline, CDR1 is SEHNR and CDR2 is FQNEAQ (reference sequence). The V end was cut by 6 bases, the J end by 5 bases, with 17 bases between. This CDR3 is 14 amino acids long. Here the CDR3 reads CASSLLLFRDEQYF. The CDR3 nucleotides read TGTGCCAGCAGTCTCCTCCTTTTTCGGGACGAGCAGTACTTC.

In this sample, this clonotype turned up once. The V and J genes are TRBV12-3 or TRBV12-4 and TRBJ2-2; D remains ambiguous. The CDR3 runs to 12 residues. V was trimmed by 7 bases and J by 5 bases, leaving 8 bases between them. CDR3 in amino acids: CASTLGTGELFF. DNA of the CDR3: TGTGCCAGCACCTTGGGAACCGGGGAGCTGTTTTTT.

This rearrangement joins TRBV19 to TRBJ1-2; D remains unclear. CDR1 is LNHDA, CDR2 SQIVND, per germline (reference sequence). The CDR3 covers 13 residues. Trimming removed 4 bases at V and 7 bases at J, with 13 bases between. The CDR3 sequence: CASSTFDISGYTF. The CDR3 coding sequence is TGTGCCAGTAGTACATTCGACATCTCTGGCTACACCTTC.

CDR3 sequence: CASSLVANGFEAFF. CDR3 coding DNA: TGTGCCAGCAGCTTAGTGGCGAATGGCTTTGAAGCTTTCTTT. The V and J genes are TRBV7-9 and TRBJ1-1; the D is unclear. The CDR3 spans 14 residues. Germline-derived CDR1 and CDR2 are SEHNR and FQNEAQ (reference sequence). Deletions cut 1 base from V and 7 bases from J, with 13 bases between.

Of note for this clonotype: One junction end disagrees with the germline gene, perhaps due to a read error. This chain links TRBV13 with TRBJ2-1, with 7 bases matching TRBD2. Germline assignment: CDR1 PRHDT and CDR2 FYEKMQ (reference sequence). The CDR3 extends over 15 amino acids. The CDR3 DNA reads as TGTGTCAGCATCAGCCGCGGCAGCGGGGCCTTGGGGCAGTTCTTC. This gives the protein CVSISRGSGALGQFF.

V gene TRBV5-6 combines with J gene TRBJ2-1, with TRBD2 matching over 9 bases. Germline V lookup: CDR1 SGHDT, CDR2 YYEEEE. With V trimmed by 2 bases and J by 4 bases, 4 bases remained unmatched. This CDR3 is built from 15 residues. Written as DNA, the CDR3 is TGTGCCAGCAGCTTTCTAGCGGGACAGTACAATGAGCAGTTCTTC. It codes for CASSFLAGQYNEQFF.

The rearrangement joins TRBV5-1 to TRBJ2-7, with no clear D. V gave up 4 bases and J gave up 1 base, with 6 bases separating them. CDR1 is SGHRS, CDR2 YFSETQ, per germline. CDR3 length: 12 residues. In DNA form, the CDR3 reads TGCGCCAGCAGCAAGGGTTCCTACGAGCAGTACTTC. Protein sequence: CASSKGSYEQYF.

The chain has TRBV13 and TRBJ2-2; maybe TRBD2 (6 bases). CDR1 is PRHDT and CDR2 is FYEKMQ in the germline V gene (reference sequence). This CDR3 comprises 17 residues. V lost 6 bases and J 0 bases, leaving 17 bases between the germline ends. CDR3 region: CASSPPWRATNTGELFF. CDR3 sequence (DNA): TGTGCCAGCAGTCCCCCTTGGAGGGCGACGAACACCGGGGAGCTGTTTTTT.

The V gene is TRBV27, the J gene TRBJ1-1; D might be TRBD1 (6 bases). The CDR3 sequence is 13 residues long. The V gene's germline CDR1 is MNHEY and CDR2 SMNVEV (reference sequence). V lost 4 bases and J 3 bases, leaving 9 bases between the germline ends. The CDR3 loop is CASSSTGHTEAFF. Here the CDR3 DNA reads TGTGCCAGCAGTTCGACAGGCCACACTGAAGCTTTCTTT.

The V and J genes are TRBV4-3 and TRBJ2-1, with D perhaps TRBD2 (5 bases). The germline CDR1 and CDR2 sequences are LGHNA and YSLEER. Trimming left V 0 bases short and J 5 bases short, with 26 bases between. The CDR3 has 20 amino acids. CDR3 amino acids: CASSQDWGGSTLDPHNEQFF. CDR3 DNA: TGCGCCAGCAGCCAAGATTGGGGTGGGAGTACCCTAGACCCTCACAATGAGCAGTTCTTC.

J is TRBJ2-7 and V is TRBV4-2; D gene unclear. CDR1 LGHNA and CDR2 YNFKEQ come from the germline V gene. The CDR3 length is 16 residues. Trimming left V 0 bases short and J 0 bases short, with 12 bases between. In DNA form, the CDR3 reads TGTGCCAGCAGCCAAGATTCGGGTCTGAGCTCCTACGAGCAGTACTTC. Translation gives CASSQDSGLSSYEQYF.

V and J are TRBV6-1 and TRBJ1-5; unclear D gene. With 2 bases removed from V and 2 bases from J, the gap between germline ends came to 10 bases. Germline-derived CDR1 and CDR2 are MNHNS and SASEGT. The length of the CDR3 is 15 residues. The CDR3 reads CASSESEDGNQPQHF. The CDR3 bases are TGTGCCAGCAGTGAAAGTGAGGATGGCAATCAGCCCCAGCATTTT.

The rearrangement joins TRBV19 to TRBJ2-2, with a tentative D call TRBD1 (6 bases). V shed 6 bases and J shed 2 bases, with 10 bases lying between them. This CDR3 region has 14 residues. CDR1 and CDR2 (germline): LNHDA, SQIVND (reference sequence). CDR3 in amino acids: CASSWTDNTGELFF. CDR3 nucleotide sequence: TGTGCCAGTAGCTGGACAGATAACACCGGGGAGCTGTTTTTT.

V usage is TRBV28 and J usage is TRBJ2-5; TRBD1 or TRBD2 may be the D gene (5 bases each). The ends were cut back, 4 bases at V and 5 bases at J, with 17 bases in the middle. This CDR3 region has 15 residues. Germline V gene data show CDR1 as MDHEN and CDR2 as SYDVKM. The CDR3 protein is CASSSYGGRPETQYF. CDR3 nucleotide sequence: TGTGCCAGCAGTTCGTATGGGGGACGTCCGGAGACCCAGTACTTC.

This clonotype has a single count. The chain combines TRBV2 with TRBJ2-2; tentatively, D is TRBD2 (5 bases). Germline CDR1 and CDR2: SNHLY and FYNNEI. Trimming cost V 7 bases and J 6 bases, with 21 bases left between them. This CDR3 region has 16 residues. The CDR3: CASTQDFFTSPGELFF. CDR3 DNA sequence: TGTGCCAGCACCCAGGACTTCTTCACTTCCCCCGGGGAGCTGTTTTTT.

V and J are TRBV10-3 and TRBJ1-1, with D perhaps matching TRBD1 (5 bases). Looked up from germline, CDR1 is ENHRY and CDR2 is SYGVKD. This CDR3 spans 12 amino acids. The V end was cut by 10 bases, the J end by 3 bases, with 12 bases between. The CDR3 DNA reads TGTGCCACCGAGGAGGGGTACACTGAAGCTTTCTTT. This sequence encodes CATEEGYTEAFF.

Only one count was recorded for this clonotype. This sequence joins TRBV28 and TRBJ2-4, with 9 bases lining up with TRBD1. Trimming at V came to 6 bases and at J to 8 bases, leaving 5 bases not matched to a gene. CDR1 is MDHEN, CDR2 SYDVKM, per germline. This CDR3 is 13 amino acids long. The CDR3 here is CASSYGTGHIQYF. As DNA, the CDR3 is TGTGCCAGCAGCTACGGGACAGGGCACATTCAGTACTTC.

The genes are TRBV13 and TRBJ1-2, with no clear D. V was shortened by 3 bases and J by 8 bases, with 16 bases between the two germline ends. CDR1 is PRHDT, CDR2 FYEKMQ, per germline (reference sequence). The CDR3 is 14 amino acids. CDR3 region: CASSFWRNTAGYTF. The CDR3 coding sequence is TGTGCCAGCAGCTTTTGGAGAAATACCGCCGGCTACACCTTC.

The chain combines TRBV7-9 with TRBJ1-1; D is uncertain. The ends were cut back, 3 bases at V and 4 bases at J, with 15 bases in the middle. The CDR3 is made up of 15 amino acids. Germline V gene sequence: CDR1 SEHNR, CDR2 FQNEAQ (reference sequence). The chain's CDR3 is CASSFVGSRGTEAFF. The CDR3 DNA sequence: TGTGCCAGCAGCTTTGTGGGCAGCCGGGGCACTGAAGCTTTCTTT.

The V call is TRBV29-1, the J call TRBJ2-7; tentatively, D is TRBD1 (6 bases). V lost 6 bases to trimming and J lost 6 bases, with 21 bases between them. Germline V gene lookup returns CDR1 SQVTM and CDR2 ANQGSEA. The CDR3 consists of 14 residues. The CDR3 region has the DNA TGCAGCGTCGTGGATGGCCACCAGGGGAGCGAGCAGTACTTC. It translates to CSVVDGHQGSEQYF.

V and J are TRBV5-1 and TRBJ2-7; 9 nucleotides agree with TRBD1. CDR1 is SGHRS, CDR2 YFSETQ, per germline. Unmatched junction bases numbered 7, after V lost 2 bases and J lost 1 base. The CDR3 runs 16 residues. CDR3 DNA sequence: TGCGCCAGCAGCTTATCACCGGGACAGGGATCCTACGAGCAGTACTTC. This translates into CASSLSPGQGSYEQYF.

V gene TRBV11-2 combines with J gene TRBJ1-1; 10 bases are a match to TRBD1. Unmatched junction bases numbered 7, after V lost 5 bases and J lost 4 bases. CDR3 size: 15 residues. Per germline, CDR1 SGHAT and CDR2 FQNNGV. The chain's CDR3 is CASSPEGTGVTEAFF. The CDR3 DNA reads as TGTGCCAGCAGCCCAGAGGGGACAGGGGTCACTGAAGCTTTCTTT. Full variable domain (remainder filled in from reference TRBV11-2 and TRBJ1-1): EAGVAQSPRYKIIEKRQSVAFWCNPISGHATLYWYQQILGQGPKLLIQFQNNGVVDDSQLPKDRFSAERLKGVDSTLKIQPAKLEDSAVYLCASSPEGTGVTEAFFGQGTRLTVV.

The chain uses TRBV9 and TRBJ2-5; 7 nucleotides line up with TRBD2. This CDR3 is built from 15 residues. CDR1 and CDR2 from the germline V gene are SGDLS and YYNGEE. The J segment lost 7 bases and the V segment lost 4 bases, leaving 13 bases of the junction unmatched. The CDR3 sequence is CASSPSGILGATQYF. Here the CDR3 DNA reads TGTGCCAGCAGCCCAAGCGGGATCCTCGGCGCGACCCAGTACTTC.

The V call is TRBV7-6, the J call TRBJ2-2; 7 positions match TRBD2. Trimming at V came to 1 base and at J to 6 bases, leaving 8 bases not matched to a gene. Germline CDR1 is SGHVS and CDR2 is FNYEAQ. The CDR3 is 16 residues long. In DNA, the CDR3 is TGTGCCAGCAGCTTAGGTGTCGGGGGGACGGCCGGGGAGCTGTTTTTT. The encoded protein is CASSLGVGGTAGELFF. Variable domain in full (rest from reference TRBV7-6 and TRBJ2-2): GAGVSQSPRYKVTKRGQDVALRCDPISGHVSLYWYRQALGQGPEFLTYFNYEAQQDKSGLPNDRFSAERPEGSISTLTIQRTEQRDSAMYRCASSLGVGGTAGELFFGEGSRLTVL.

This sequence joins TRBV10-3 and TRBJ1-2, with D tentatively TRBD1 (5 bases). Germline V gene lookup returns CDR1 ENHRY and CDR2 SYGVKD. The CDR3 runs 13 residues. V lost 4 bases and J lost 5, with 11 bases in between. The CDR3 DNA reads as TGTGCCATCAGTGCGGGGGAGGTGTATGGCTACACCTTC. Protein product: CAISAGEVYGYTF.

This chain links TRBV4-3 with TRBJ2-2, with 11 bases lining up with TRBD2. There are 17 residues in the CDR3. The germline CDR1 and CDR2 sequences are LGHNA and YSLEER. V lost 3 bases, J lost 7 bases, and 10 bases stayed unmatched. The CDR3 nucleotides read TGCGCCAGCAGCCAGGAATTAGCGGGAGGGCCGATCGGGGAGCTGTTTTTT. Protein product: CASSQELAGGPIGELFF.

The rearrangement joins TRBV28 to TRBJ2-7; a weak D match, TRBD2 (7 bases). V gave up 6 bases and J gave up 1 base, with 16 bases separating them. Germline assignment: CDR1 MDHEN and CDR2 SYDVKM. The CDR3 covers 15 residues. The CDR3 DNA follows: TGTGCCAGCAGGGGAGGTGGGGGGGCGTCCTACGAGCAGTACTTC. Translating it yields CASRGGGGASYEQYF.